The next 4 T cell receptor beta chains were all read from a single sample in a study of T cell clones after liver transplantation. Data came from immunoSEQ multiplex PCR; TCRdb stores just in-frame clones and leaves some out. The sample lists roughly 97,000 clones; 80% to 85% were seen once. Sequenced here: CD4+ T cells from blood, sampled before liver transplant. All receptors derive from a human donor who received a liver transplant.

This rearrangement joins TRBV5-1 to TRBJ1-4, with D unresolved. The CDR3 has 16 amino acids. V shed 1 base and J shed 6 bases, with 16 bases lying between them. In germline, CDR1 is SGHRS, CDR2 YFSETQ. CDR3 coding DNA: TGCGCCAGCAGCTTGTCTGTACAGCCAACGGATGAAAAACTGTTTTTT. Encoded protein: CASSLSVQPTDEKLFF.

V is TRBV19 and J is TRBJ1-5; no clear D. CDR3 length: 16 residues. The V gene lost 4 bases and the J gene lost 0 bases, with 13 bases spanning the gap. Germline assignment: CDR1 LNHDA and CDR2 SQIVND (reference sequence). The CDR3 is CASSTVSGISNQPQHF. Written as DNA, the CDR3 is TGTGCCAGTAGTACCGTCAGTGGGATTAGCAATCAGCCCCAGCATTTT.

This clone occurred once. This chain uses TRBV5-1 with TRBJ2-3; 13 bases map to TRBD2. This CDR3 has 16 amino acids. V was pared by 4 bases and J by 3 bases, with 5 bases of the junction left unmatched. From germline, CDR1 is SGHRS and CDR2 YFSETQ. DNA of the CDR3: TGCGCCAGCAGCCCTGGACTAGCGGGAGTAACAGATACGCAGTATTTT. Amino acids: CASSPGLAGVTDTQYF.

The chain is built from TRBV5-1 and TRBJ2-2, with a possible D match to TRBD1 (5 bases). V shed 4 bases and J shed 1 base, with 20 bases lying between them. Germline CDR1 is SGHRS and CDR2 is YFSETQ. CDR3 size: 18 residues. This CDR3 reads CASSPAAQGRRNTGELFF. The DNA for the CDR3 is TGCGCCAGCAGCCCGGCGGCGCAGGGCAGACGGAACACCGGGGAGCTGTTTTTT.